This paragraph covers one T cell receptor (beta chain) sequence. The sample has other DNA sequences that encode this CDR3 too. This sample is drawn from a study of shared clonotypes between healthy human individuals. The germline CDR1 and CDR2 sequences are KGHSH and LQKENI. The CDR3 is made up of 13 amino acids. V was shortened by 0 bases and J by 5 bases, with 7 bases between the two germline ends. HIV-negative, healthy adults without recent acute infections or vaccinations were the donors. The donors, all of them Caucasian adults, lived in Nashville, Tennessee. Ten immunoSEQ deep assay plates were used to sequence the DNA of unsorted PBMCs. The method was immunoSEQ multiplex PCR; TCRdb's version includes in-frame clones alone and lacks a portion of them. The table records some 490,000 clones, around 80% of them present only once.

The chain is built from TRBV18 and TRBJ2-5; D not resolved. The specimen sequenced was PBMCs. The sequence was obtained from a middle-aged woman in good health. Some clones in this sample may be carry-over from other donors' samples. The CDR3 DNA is TGTGCCAGCTCACCACCGACCGTTGAGACCCAGTACTTC. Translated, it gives CASSPPTVETQYF.